Below are 2 T cell receptor beta chains sequenced from a single sample in a study of blood T cell repertoires in COVID-19. The protocol was immunoSEQ multiplex PCR, while the TCRdb copy is restricted to in-frame clones and leaves out a portion. The sample has over 350,000 clones; more than 75% are singletons. The sample consisted of PBMCs or T cells enriched from blood (not recorded which). The receptors stem from a young woman with acute COVID-19.

This chain uses TRBV9 with TRBJ1-3; 11 bases are shared with TRBD1. The CDR3 has 16 residues. Germline CDR1 SGDLS, CDR2 YYNGEE. V gave up 4 bases and J gave up 4 bases; unmatched junction bases: 7. The DNA of the CDR3 is TGTGCCAGCAGCCCTGGACAGGGGGCGCTGGGAAACACCATATATTTT. Protein: CASSPGQGALGNTIYF.

V and J are TRBV2 and TRBJ2-7; D perhaps matches TRBD1 (5 bases). Trimming shortened V by 7 bases and J by 2 bases, and 15 bases separated the two germline ends. The CDR3 totals 14 residues. Germline CDR1 reads SNHLY; CDR2 reads FYNNEI. The CDR3 nucleotides are TGTGCCAGCACCTCAGGGCAACAGGCCTACGAGCAGTACTTC. This codes for CASTSGQQAYEQYF.